This T cell receptor (beta chain) was recorded in a study of cytomegalovirus exposure and HLA in healthy donors. CDR1 MDHEN and CDR2 SYDVKM come from the germline V gene. V lost 8 bases, J lost 4 bases, and 8 bases stayed unmatched. There are 14 residues in the CDR3. Use of 60 Vbeta and 13 Jbeta primers characterized the PCR. Profiled with immunoSEQ multiplex PCR; TCRdb holds only in-frame clones, not every one. Recorded for this sample: more than 50,000 clones. The V call is TRBV28, the J call TRBJ1-5; 7 nucleotides agree with TRBD1. Source material: PBMCs. The sequence was obtained from a man aged 18 to 29 in good health and CMV-seropositive. CDR3 DNA sequence: TGTGCCAGCTCCCGGGACAGACGAAATCAGCCCCAGCATTTT. It yields the protein CASSRDRRNQPQHF. The variable domain in full, with the rest retrieved from reference TRBV28 and TRBJ1-5, is DVKVTQSSRYLVKRTGEKVFLECVQDMDHENMFWYRQDPGLGLRLIYFSYDVKMKEKGDIPEGYSVSREKKERFSLILESASTNQTSMYLCASSRDRRNQPQHFGDGTRLSIL.